Listed below are T cell receptor beta chains from one sample, sequenced in a study of T cells after yellow fever vaccination. TCRdb recomputed calls from the 5' RACE reads with MiXCR, one row per CDR3 protein. The table includes 550,000 to 750,000 distinct CDR3 sequences, roughly 12% detected once. The specimen was PBMCs, collected on the day of the yellow fever booster vaccination. The source of these receptors is a man in his thirties or forties who received the YFV17D yellow fever vaccine. CDR3s include the opening cysteine and the closing phenylalanine or tryptophan. The D gene is left open where the match is weak. Clone size, where shown, is once, few, many, or a class for clones that have expanded.

J gene | clone size | D gene | CDR3 length | V gene | CDR3 protein | CDR3 DNA
TRBJ2-1 | . | . | 14 | TRBV6-2/TRBV6-3 | CASSYKGHYNEQFF | TGTGCCAGCAGTTACAAGGGGCACTACAATGAGCAGTTCTTC
TRBJ2-7 | many | . | 13 | TRBV27 | CASSLPGLYEQYF | TGTGCCAGCAGTCTCCCGGGACTCTACGAGCAGTACTTC
TRBJ2-2 | . | . | 16 | TRBV9 | CASSVGNSGRDGELFF | TGTGCCAGCAGCGTAGGGAATAGCGGCAGGGACGGGGAGCTGTTTTTT
TRBJ2-1 | many | . | 14 | TRBV20-1 | CSARFGTNYNEQFF | TGCAGTGCTAGATTCGGAACCAACTACAATGAGCAGTTCTTC
TRBJ1-1 | few | . | 14 | TRBV11-2 | CASSRREMNTEAFF | TGTGCCAGCAGCCGACGGGAGATGAACACTGAAGCTTTCTTT
TRBJ2-6 | . | . | 17 | TRBV30 | CAWSPRRGNTGANVLTF | TGTGCCTGGAGTCCCCGAAGGGGCAACACTGGGGCCAACGTCCTGACTTTC
TRBJ2-7 | few | TRBD2 | 18 | TRBV27 | CASSLVASGRTRVYEQYF | TGTGCCAGCAGTTTAGTGGCTAGCGGGAGGACCAGGGTTTACGAGCAGTACTTC
TRBJ1-3 | . | . | 15 | TRBV5-1 | CASRSTDSHGNTIYF | TGCGCCAGCAGATCAACAGACTCCCACGGAAACACCATATATTTT
TRBJ2-7 | . | . | 16 | TRBV28 | CASSFHLGTLTYEQYF | TGTGCCAGCAGTTTTCATCTTGGGACTCTAACCTACGAGCAGTACTTC
TRBJ1-5 | . | TRBD1 | 12 | TRBV7-2 | CASNAGTGAQHF | TGTGCCAGCAACGCCGGGACAGGGGCGCAGCATTTT
TRBJ2-3 | many | . | 12 | TRBV4-2 | CASSQDGDTQYF | TGTGCCAGCAGCCAAGATGGAGATACGCAGTATTTT
TRBJ2-3 | . | . | 13 | TRBV20-1 | CSARDPVTDTQYF | TGCAGTGCTAGAGATCCCGTCACAGATACGCAGTATTTT
TRBJ2-7 | few | . | 13 | TRBV12-3/TRBV12-4 | CASTKTDINEQYF | TGTGCCAGCACCAAGACAGATATCAACGAGCAGTACTTC
TRBJ2-7 | . | . | 12 | TRBV7-2 | CASSLRTGLQYF | TGTGCCAGCAGCCTACGCACGGGCTTACAGTACTTC
TRBJ2-1 | . | . | 15 | TRBV7-2 | CASSLGFYSYNEQFF | TGTGCCAGCAGCTTAGGTTTCTACTCTTACAATGAGCAGTTCTTC
TRBJ2-2 | . | TRBD2 | 14 | TRBV20-1 | CSAAGTSVTGELFF | TGCAGTGCAGCCGGGACTAGCGTTACCGGGGAGCTGTTTTTT
TRBJ1-1 | . | . | 14 | TRBV5-6 | CASSFAGRATEAFF | TGTGCCAGCAGCTTCGCAGGGAGGGCCACTGAAGCTTTCTTT
TRBJ2-2 | . | . | 15 | TRBV9 | CASSVGSRGAGELFF | TGTGCCAGCAGCGTAGGTTCCCGAGGAGCCGGGGAGCTGTTTTTT
TRBJ2-6 | . | . | 14 | TRBV3-1 | CASSLTWGANVLTF | TGTGCCAGCAGCCTTACGTGGGGGGCCAACGTCCTGACTTTC
TRBJ2-3 | . | . | 12 | TRBV2 | CAKQVGRDTQYF | TGTGCCAAGCAGGTCGGGAGAGATACGCAGTATTTT
TRBJ1-3 | few | . | 15 | TRBV12-3/TRBV12-4 | CASSRQTGRGNTIYF | TGTGCCAGCAGCCGGCAGACAGGAAGAGGAAACACCATATATTTT
TRBJ2-7 | few | TRBD1 | 14 | TRBV20-1 | CSARDGTASGEQYF | TGCAGTGCTAGAGATGGGACAGCCAGTGGCGAGCAGTACTTC
TRBJ1-2 | few | TRBD1 | 14 | TRBV12-3/TRBV12-4 | CASSLDRAIYGYTF | TGTGCCAGCAGCCTGGACAGGGCCATCTATGGCTACACCTTC
TRBJ2-1 | few | TRBD1 | 15 | TRBV19 | CASSPGQGRLNEQFF | TGTGCCAGTAGCCCAGGACAGGGGAGGCTCAATGAGCAGTTCTTC
TRBJ2-7 | . | . | 17 | TRBV12-3/TRBV12-4 | CASSSLPGSARDYEQYF | TGTGCCAGCAGTTCCCTTCCCGGGAGCGCGAGGGACTACGAGCAGTACTTC
TRBJ2-1 | few | . | 15 | TRBV29-1 | CSVPGGGLGYNEQFF | TGCAGCGTCCCAGGGGGGGGGCTGGGGTACAATGAGCAGTTCTTC
TRBJ2-7 | few | . | 15 | TRBV2 | CASSEAPGREDEQYF | TGTGCCAGCAGTGAAGCGCCGGGCAGGGAAGACGAGCAGTACTTC
TRBJ1-1 | few | . | 14 | TRBV18 | CASSPKQGRPEAFF | TGTGCCAGCTCACCGAAACAGGGTCGACCTGAAGCTTTCTTT
TRBJ1-4 | . | . | 12 | TRBV29-1 | CSCRGVDEKLFF | TGCAGCTGCAGGGGAGTCGATGAAAAACTGTTTTTT
TRBJ2-7 | few | . | 12 | TRBV6-2/TRBV6-3 | CASSYMGGEQYF | TGTGCCAGCAGTTACATGGGAGGCGAGCAGTACTTC
TRBJ2-7 | many | TRBD1 | 13 | TRBV28 | CASTSGQRAQQYF | TGTGCCAGCACCTCGGGACAGAGGGCCCAGCAGTACTTC